This TCR beta chain was profiled in a study of T-cell reconstitution after alpha-beta-depleted transplantation in children. The CDR3 sequence is 16 residues long. Germline loops: CDR1 SGHTA, CDR2 FQGNSA. Trimming cost V 3 bases and J 4 bases; bases outside gene matches: 7. Study conclusions and caveats: Day-60 TCRbeta diversity that was high in some patients was derived from surviving recipient T cells and thymic progenitors. Newly made T cells mostly supplied T-cell counts and diversity one year after transplant.

Unique molecular identifiers were incorporated when the TCRbeta library was constructed. MiXCR, applied by TCRdb to the PCR reads, yields one record per CDR3 protein. The sample carries 700,000 or so distinct CDR3 sequences, under 15% recorded once. About this clonotype itself: Antigen unknown.

The chain links TRBV7-2 to TRBJ2-1, with 9 positions matching TRBD2. The receptor's source is a girl aged 2-15 years with congenital amegakaryocytic thrombocytopenia, due to receive a stem cell transplant. The sample in question was PBMCs, obtained before TCRalphabeta/CD19-depleted stem cell transplant. The CDR3 nucleotides read TGTGCCAGCAGCTTCCTAGCGGGAAGATTTTACAATGAGCAGTTCTTC. As protein: CASSFLAGRFYNEQFF. Full variable domain (missing parts from reference TRBV7-2 and TRBJ2-1): GAGVSQSPSNKVTEKGKDVELRCDPISGHTALYWYRQSLGQGLEFLIYFQGNSAPDKSGLPSDRFSAERTGGSVSTLTIQRTQQEDSAVYLCASSFLAGRFYNEQFFGPGTRLTVL.